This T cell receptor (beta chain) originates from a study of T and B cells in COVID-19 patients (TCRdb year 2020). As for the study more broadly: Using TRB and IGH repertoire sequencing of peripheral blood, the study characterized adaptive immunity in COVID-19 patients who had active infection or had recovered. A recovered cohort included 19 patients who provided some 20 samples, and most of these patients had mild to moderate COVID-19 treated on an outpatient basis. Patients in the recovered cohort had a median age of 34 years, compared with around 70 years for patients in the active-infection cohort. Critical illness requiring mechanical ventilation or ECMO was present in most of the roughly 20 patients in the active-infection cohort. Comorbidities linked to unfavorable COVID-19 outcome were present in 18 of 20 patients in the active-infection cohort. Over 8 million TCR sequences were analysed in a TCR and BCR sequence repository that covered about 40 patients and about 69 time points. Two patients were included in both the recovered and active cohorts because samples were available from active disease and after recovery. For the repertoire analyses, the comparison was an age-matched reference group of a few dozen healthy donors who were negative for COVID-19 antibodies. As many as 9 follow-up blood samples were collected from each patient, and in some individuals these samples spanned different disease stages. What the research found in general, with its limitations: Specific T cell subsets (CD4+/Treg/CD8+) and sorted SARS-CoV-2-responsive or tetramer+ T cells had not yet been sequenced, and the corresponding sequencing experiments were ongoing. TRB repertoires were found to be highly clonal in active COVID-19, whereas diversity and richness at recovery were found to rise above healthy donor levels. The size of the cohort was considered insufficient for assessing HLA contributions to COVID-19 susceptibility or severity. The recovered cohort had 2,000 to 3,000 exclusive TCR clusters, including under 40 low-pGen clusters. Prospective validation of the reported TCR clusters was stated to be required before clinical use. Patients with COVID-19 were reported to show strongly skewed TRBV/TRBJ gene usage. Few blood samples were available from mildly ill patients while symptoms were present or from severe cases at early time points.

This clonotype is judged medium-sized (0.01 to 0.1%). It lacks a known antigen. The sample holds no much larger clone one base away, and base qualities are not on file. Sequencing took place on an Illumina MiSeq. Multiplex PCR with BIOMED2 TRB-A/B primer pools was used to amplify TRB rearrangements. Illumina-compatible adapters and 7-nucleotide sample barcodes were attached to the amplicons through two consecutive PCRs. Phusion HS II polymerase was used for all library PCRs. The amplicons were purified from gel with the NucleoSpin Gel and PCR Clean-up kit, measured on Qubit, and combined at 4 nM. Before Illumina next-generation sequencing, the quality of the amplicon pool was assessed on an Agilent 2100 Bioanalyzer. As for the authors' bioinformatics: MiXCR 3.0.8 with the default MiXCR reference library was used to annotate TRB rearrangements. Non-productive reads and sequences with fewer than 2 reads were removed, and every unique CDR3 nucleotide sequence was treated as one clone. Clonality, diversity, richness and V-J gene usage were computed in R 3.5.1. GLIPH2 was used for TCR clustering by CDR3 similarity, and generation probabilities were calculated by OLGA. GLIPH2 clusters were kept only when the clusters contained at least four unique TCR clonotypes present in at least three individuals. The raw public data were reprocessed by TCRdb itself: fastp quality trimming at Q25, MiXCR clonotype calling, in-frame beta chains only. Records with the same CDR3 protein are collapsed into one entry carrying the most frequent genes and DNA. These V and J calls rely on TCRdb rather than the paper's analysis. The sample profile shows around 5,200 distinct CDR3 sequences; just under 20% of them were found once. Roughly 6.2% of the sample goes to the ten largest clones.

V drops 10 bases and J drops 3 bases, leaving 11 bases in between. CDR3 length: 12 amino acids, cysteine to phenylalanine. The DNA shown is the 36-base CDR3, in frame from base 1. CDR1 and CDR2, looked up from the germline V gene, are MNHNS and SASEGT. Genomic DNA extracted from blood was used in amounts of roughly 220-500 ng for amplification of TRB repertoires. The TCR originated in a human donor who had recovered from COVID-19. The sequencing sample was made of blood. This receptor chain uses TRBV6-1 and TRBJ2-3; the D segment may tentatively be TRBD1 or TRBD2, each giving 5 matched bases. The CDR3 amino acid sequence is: CATEGPTDTQYF. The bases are TGTGCCACCGAGGGACCAACAGATACGCAGTATTTT.